A single sample gave rise to the 6 T cell receptor beta chains below, sequenced in a study of identical twins. TCRdb re-derived calls from the 5' RACE reads in MiXCR, one entry per CDR3 protein. This table has about 490,000 distinct CDR3 sequences, over 12% appearing once. These data were also filed under a second study, of yellow fever vaccine responses in identical twins.

Sequenced sample: CD4+ T cells sorted from blood. Receptors originate from a woman between 18 and 29 years old in good health.

The rearrangement uses TRBV20-1 and TRBJ2-1; D is possibly TRBD1 or TRBD2 (5 bases each). This CDR3 has 16 amino acids. Trimming left V 2 bases short and J 7 bases short, with 21 bases between. Per the germline V gene, CDR1 is DFQATT and CDR2 is SNEGSKA (reference sequence). The chain's CDR3 is CSARILARGLQNEQFF. CDR3 bases: TGCAGTGCTAGAATCTTAGCGAGGGGTTTACAGAATGAGCAGTTCTTC.

This clonotype has only a few counts. The rearrangement joins TRBV2 to TRBJ2-1; TRBD1 matches at 9 bases. The J segment lost 5 bases and the V segment lost 5 bases, leaving 7 bases of the junction unmatched. The germline CDR1 and CDR2 sequences are SNHLY and FYNNEI. The CDR3 sequence is 15 residues long. CDR3 DNA: TGTGCCAGCAGTTCGGACAGGGGTGCCCACAATGAGCAGTTCTTC. It specifies CASSSDRGAHNEQFF.

The CDR3 here is CSVVDGHYTGELFF. The DNA for the CDR3 is TGCAGCGTGGTCGACGGACATTACACCGGGGAGCTGTTTTTT. The chain is built from TRBV29-1 and TRBJ2-2; perhaps TRBD1 as D (5 bases). Germline loops: CDR1 SQVTM, CDR2 ANQGSEA. CDR3 length: 14 residues. Between the trimmed V and J ends, which lost 6 bases and 3 bases, there was a span of 14 bases.

This clonotype was seen many times. This chain's CDR3 is CASSSDGQPNTEAFF. The CDR3 DNA follows: TGCGCCAGCAGCTCGGATGGACAGCCGAACACTGAAGCTTTCTTT. The V call is TRBV5-1, the J call TRBJ1-1; D perhaps matches TRBD1 (6 bases). Between the trimmed V and J ends, which lost 3 bases and 1 base, there was a span of 13 bases. Germline CDR1 is SGHRS and CDR2 is YFSETQ. The CDR3 contains 15 residues.

This clonotype was counted only a few times. The chain carries TRBV7-2 and TRBJ2-7; TRBD2 might be the D (5 bases). This CDR3 has 15 amino acids. V lost 5 bases and J lost 0, with 14 bases in between. Germline V gene sequence: CDR1 SGHTA, CDR2 FQGNSA. The CDR3 nucleotides read TGTGCCAGCAGCCTCAGCGGTAGCAGCTCCTACGAGCAGTACTTC. Encoded protein: CASSLSGSSSYEQYF.

V usage is TRBV20-1 and J usage is TRBJ2-1; the D gene is possibly TRBD1 (6 bases). The CDR3 spans 14 residues. Germline CDR1 reads DFQATT; CDR2 reads SNEGSKA (reference sequence). V gave up 2 bases and J gave up 2 bases, with 10 bases separating them. DNA for the CDR3: TGCAGTGCTAGATTGAAGGGGGCCTACAATGAGCAGTTCTTC. It encodes CSARLKGAYNEQFF.